The T cell receptor (beta chain) under discussion was sequenced for a study of response to subunit inactivated influenza vaccine. Germline V gene sequence: CDR1 MNHEY, CDR2 SVGEGT. The CDR3 is made up of 16 amino acids. V gave up 1 base and J gave up 1 base, with 11 bases separating them. There are a few counts of this clonotype. The antigen is not known. Study results and caveats: The authors offered the suggestion that each seasonal influenza vaccination recruits few new T cells.

MiXCR, run by TCRdb on the RT-PCR reads, gives a single entry per CDR3 protein. This table holds hundreds of thousands of distinct CDR3 sequences, 12% found once. The chain uses TRBV6-2 or TRBV6-3 and TRBJ2-1, with D perhaps TRBD1 (6 bases). Source: PBMCs from blood, taken on the day of vaccination. The receptor was isolated from a man aged 45 to 65 who received an inactivated influenza vaccine. The CDR3 is CASSYFRGKSYNEQFF. CDR3 coding DNA: TGTGCCAGCAGTTACTTCAGGGGAAAGTCCTACAATGAGCAGTTCTTC.